One sample yielded the 21 T cell receptor beta chains listed below, sequenced in a study of T cell changes during pregnancy in multiple sclerosis. Sequencing used immunoSEQ multiplex PCR; TCRdb keeps in-frame clones, though not all of them. The sample holds some 100,000 clones, around nine tenths seen once. This specimen was peripheral blood, taken in the second trimester of pregnancy. All receptors come from a female donor with multiple sclerosis, enrolled in a pregnancy study.

This chain uses TRBV5-1 with TRBJ2-1; the D gene is possibly TRBD2 (5 bases). V lost 7 bases to trimming and J lost 3 bases, with 14 bases between them. This CDR3 is built from 14 residues. CDR1 and CDR2 (germline): SGHRS, YFSETQ. The CDR3 DNA is TGCGCCAGCGGCCGCGGTAGCGTCTACAATGAGCAGTTCTTC. Encoded protein: CASGRGSVYNEQFF.

This sequence joins TRBV5-1 and TRBJ2-1; 10 bases match TRBD1. This CDR3 region has 16 residues. V was pared by 0 bases and J by 3 bases, with 3 bases of the junction left unmatched. Germline CDR1 and CDR2: SGHRS and YFSETQ. CDR3 loop: CASSLGGTGVYNEQFF. The DNA for the CDR3 is TGCGCCAGCAGCTTGGGTGGGACAGGGGTCTACAATGAGCAGTTCTTC.

The chain links TRBV30 to TRBJ1-1; D unclear. This CDR3 has 14 amino acids. In germline, CDR1 is GTSNPN, CDR2 SVGIG (reference sequence). The germline V and J ends were trimmed by 5 bases and 4 bases, with 17 bases remaining between them. The CDR3 loop is CAWLRGGSGTEAFF. The CDR3, as DNA: TGTGCCTGGCTCCGCGGAGGATCGGGCACTGAAGCTTTCTTT.

The V gene is TRBV6-6, the J gene TRBJ1-1; no clear D gene. V was clipped by 0 bases and J by 0 bases, with 5 bases between them. This CDR3 comprises 14 residues. The V gene's germline CDR1 is MNHNY and CDR2 SVGAGI (reference sequence). In DNA, the CDR3 is TGTGCCAGCAGTTACTCGCGCTTGAACACTGAAGCTTTCTTT. It yields the protein CASSYSRLNTEAFF.

This clone was seen more than once but under ten times. This chain connects TRBV28 to TRBJ2-7, with D possibly being TRBD2 (6 bases). Germline assignment: CDR1 MDHEN and CDR2 SYDVKM. The V end lost 6 bases, the J end lost 3 bases, and 12 bases lay between the germline ends. This CDR3 spans 13 amino acids. CDR3 bases: TGTGCCAGCAGGGGTCCTAGCGACTACGAGCAGTACTTC. Translated, it gives CASRGPSDYEQYF.

The V and J genes are TRBV27 and TRBJ2-7, with a weak D call TRBD1 (5 bases). The length of the CDR3 is 16 residues. V lost 4 bases, J lost 0 bases, and 16 bases lay in between. Germline V lookup: CDR1 MNHEY, CDR2 SMNVEV (reference sequence). The CDR3 DNA reads TGTGCCAGCAGTTACTCGGCCAGTGGGGCCTCCTACGAGCAGTACTTC. Protein sequence: CASSYSASGASYEQYF.

V gene TRBV21-1 combines with J gene TRBJ2-2; the D call of TRBD1 is as the table states it, not checked on the DNA. TRBV21-1 is a known pseudogene. CDR3 length: 15 amino acids. CDR3 residues: CASSNIGGRTGELFF. As DNA, the CDR3 is TGTGCCAGCAGCAATATAGGGGGCCGCACCGGGGAGCTGTTTTTT.

The chain joins TRBV4-2 to TRBJ2-7, with D possibly matching TRBD2 (5 bases). CDR3 size: 15 residues. V lost 0 bases and J lost 0, with 9 bases in between. From germline, CDR1 is LGHNA and CDR2 YNFKEQ. The CDR3: CASSQDLEDSYEQYF. The CDR3 DNA reads TGTGCCAGCAGCCAAGATTTGGAGGACTCCTACGAGCAGTACTTC.

As DNA, the CDR3 is TGTGCCAGTAGTATAGGCGGGGACGCCCTGATGAAAGCTTTCTTT. The encoded protein is CASSIGGDALMKAFF. The rearrangement joins TRBV19 to TRBJ1-1, with D maybe TRBD1 (5 bases). CDR3 size: 15 residues. V was clipped by 1 base and J by 9 bases, with 18 bases between them. CDR1 is LNHDA, CDR2 SQIVND, per germline (reference sequence). Variable domain in full (rest from reference TRBV19 and TRBJ1-1): DGGITQSPKYLFRKEGQNVTLSCEQNLNHDAMYWYRQDPGQGLRLIYYSQIVNDFQKGDIAEGYSVSREKKESFPLTVTSAQKNPTAFYLCASSIGGDALMKAFFGQGTRLTVV.

The chain employs TRBV4-2 and TRBJ2-5, with 11 bases matching TRBD2. The CDR3 is made up of 18 amino acids. Germline CDR1 LGHNA, CDR2 YNFKEQ. Trimming cost V 1 base and J 3 bases; bases outside gene matches: 10. The CDR3 DNA is TGTGCCAGCAGCCAAGGGGTTAGCGGGGGGGACGCGGAAGAGACCCAGTACTTC. Translated: CASSQGVSGGDAEETQYF.

The chain is built from TRBV5-4 and TRBJ1-2, with D maybe TRBD1 (6 bases). Trimming stripped 1 base from V and 8 bases from J, with 24 bases between. Germline CDR1 reads SGHNT; CDR2 reads YYREEE (reference sequence). The CDR3 extends over 17 amino acids. CDR3: CASSLYLGGASKKGYTF. Written as DNA, the CDR3 is TGTGCCAGCAGCTTGTACCTCGGGGGGGCCTCAAAGAAGGGCTACACCTTC. The full variable domain, with the rest looked up from reference TRBV5-4 and TRBJ1-2, is ETGVTQSPTHLIKTRGQQVTLRCSSQSGHNTVSWYQQALGQGPQFIFQYYREEENGRGNFPPRFSGLQFPNYSSELNVNALELDDSALYLCASSLYLGGASKKGYTFGSGTRLTVV.

The V and J genes are TRBV7-9 and TRBJ2-3; tentatively, D is TRBD1 (6 bases). The CDR3 has 14 amino acids. The germline CDR1 and CDR2 sequences are SEHNR and FQNEAQ (reference sequence). Trimming removed 8 bases from V and 0 bases from J, with 12 bases in between. The CDR3, as DNA: TGTGCCAGCCTTGGGACACCTAGCACAGATACGCAGTATTTT. Its protein is CASLGTPSTDTQYF.

The chain has TRBV5-6 and TRBJ1-2; 8 bases are shared with TRBD1. This CDR3 has 14 residues. Germline CDR1 and CDR2: SGHDT and YYEEEE. The trim removed 4 bases at V and 8 bases at J, leaving 10 bases unmatched. The CDR3 bases are TGTGCCAGCAGCATATTGGACAGGGTGAAAGGCTACACCTTC. This gives the protein CASSILDRVKGYTF.

The V and J genes are TRBV7-9 and TRBJ1-3; D gene unclear. Germline CDR1 and CDR2: SEHNR and FQNEAQ (reference sequence). This CDR3 region has 12 residues. Trimming removed 7 bases from V and 8 bases from J, with 12 bases in between. CDR3 residues: CASKGPGDTIYF. The CDR3 DNA follows: TGTGCCAGCAAAGGGCCGGGAGACACCATATATTTT.

The chain carries TRBV4-1 and TRBJ1-5, with D perhaps TRBD1 (5 bases). The CDR3 runs to 14 residues. The V and J ends lost 1 base and 3 bases respectively, with 7 bases between them. Germline CDR1 reads MGHRA; CDR2 reads YSYEKL. The CDR3 loop is CASSQGGPNQPQHF. In nucleotides, the CDR3 is TGCGCCAGCAGCCAAGGGGGCCCCAATCAGCCCCAGCATTTT.

V and J are TRBV19 and TRBJ1-5; D may be TRBD1 (5 bases). Per germline, CDR1 LNHDA and CDR2 SQIVND (reference sequence). Trimming removed 1 base at V and 7 bases at J, with 11 bases between. The CDR3 covers 14 residues. The CDR3 DNA is TGTGCCAGTAGTATAGCAGGGTTATACCAGCCCCAGCATTTT. This translates into CASSIAGLYQPQHF.

The gene calls are TRBV7-2 and TRBJ2-3; 7 nucleotides line up with TRBD2. This CDR3 spans 18 amino acids. The ends lost 2 bases at V and 1 base at J; junction bases unmatched: 12. Germline assignment: CDR1 SGHTA and CDR2 FQGNSA. Here the CDR3 reads CASSLIGGSLPGTDTQYF. Here the CDR3 DNA reads TGTGCCAGCAGCTTAATTGGCGGGAGCCTCCCTGGCACAGATACGCAGTATTTT.

The count of this clone is one. V usage is TRBV18 and J usage is TRBJ2-1, with D possibly being TRBD2 (5 bases). Between the trimmed V and J ends, which lost 3 bases and 4 bases, there was a span of 13 bases. Germline V gene data show CDR1 as KGHSH and CDR2 as LQKENI. There are 15 residues in the CDR3. In nucleotides, the CDR3 is TGTGCCAGCTCACCCTCCCCTCGGGATTACAATGAGCAGTTCTTC. Protein: CASSPSPRDYNEQFF.

The genes are TRBV5-1 and TRBJ2-3; 14 bases are a match to TRBD2. CDR1 SGHRS and CDR2 YFSETQ come from the germline V gene. J was trimmed by 6 bases and V by 1 base; bases with no gene match: 7. The CDR3 length is 17 residues. The CDR3 sequence: CASSLSPGTSGGDTQYF. The CDR3 DNA follows: TGCGCCAGCAGCTTGAGTCCCGGGACTAGCGGGGGTGATACGCAGTATTTT.

The rearrangement joins TRBV30 to TRBJ1-1; no clear D. The V end lost 2 bases, the J end lost 0 bases, and 13 bases lay between the germline ends. Germline lookup yields CDR1 GTSNPN and CDR2 SVGIG (reference sequence). This CDR3 comprises 15 residues. This CDR3 reads CAWSPGVGVNTEAFF. In DNA form, the CDR3 reads TGTGCCTGGAGTCCTGGGGTCGGGGTGAACACTGAAGCTTTCTTT.

This clone was seen only once. The chain employs TRBV11-2 and TRBJ2-1; 9 nucleotides align to TRBD2. This CDR3 is built from 13 residues. Trimming took 8 bases from V and 7 from J; bases not matched to a gene: 6. Per the germline V gene, CDR1 is SGHAT and CDR2 is FQNNGV. The CDR3 region is CASLAGGWNEQFF. The DNA of the CDR3 is TGTGCCAGCCTGGCGGGAGGGTGGAATGAGCAGTTCTTC.